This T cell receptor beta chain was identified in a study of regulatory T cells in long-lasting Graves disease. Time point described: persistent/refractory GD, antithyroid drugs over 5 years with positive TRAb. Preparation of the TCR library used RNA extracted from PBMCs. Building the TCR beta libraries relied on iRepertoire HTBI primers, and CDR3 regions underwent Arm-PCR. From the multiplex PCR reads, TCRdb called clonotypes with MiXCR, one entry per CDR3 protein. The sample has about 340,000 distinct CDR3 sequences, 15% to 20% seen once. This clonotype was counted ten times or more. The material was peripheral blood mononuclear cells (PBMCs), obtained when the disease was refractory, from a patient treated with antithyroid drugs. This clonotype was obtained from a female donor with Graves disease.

The CDR3 region is CASSSDRGTEAFF. Here the CDR3 DNA reads TGTGCCAGCAGCTCCGACAGGGGCACTGAAGCTTTCTTT. The V call is TRBV7-3, the J call TRBJ1-1; 8 nucleotides align to TRBD1. The CDR3 spans 13 residues. Germline CDR1 reads SGHTA; CDR2 reads FQGTGA. V lost 4 bases and J lost 4; bases outside the gene matches: 2.